This T cell receptor (beta chain) was observed in a study of blood T cell repertoires in COVID-19. Across the study: From the United States, Italy and Spain came samples of acute and convalescent COVID-19.

Original processing methods: Reference gene primer amplification in the assay estimated nucleated cell counts. Some clones are missing from TCRdb's copy, which holds only in-frame ones; the method was immunoSEQ multiplex PCR. The DNA gave D and trimming, while V, J and clone size come from that table. This table holds more than 110,000 clones, about 70% found once. The length of the CDR3 is 13 residues. The J segment lost 10 bases and the V segment lost 3 bases, leaving 2 bases of the junction unmatched. Looked up from germline, CDR1 is MNHEY and CDR2 is SMNVEV (reference sequence). This clone was counted a few times.

The chain recombines TRBV27 with TRBJ1-6; 8 nucleotides align to TRBD1. Sequencing was performed on peripheral blood. This sequence was found in a man older than 75 with acute or convalescent COVID-19. As DNA, the CDR3 is TGTGCCAGCAGTTTCAGGGGGCAATCACCCCTCCACTTT. It yields the protein CASSFRGQSPLHF.